One and the same sample provided the 23 T cell receptor beta chains below, sequenced in a study of cytomegalovirus exposure and HLA in healthy donors. It was with 60 Vbeta and 13 Jbeta primers that the PCR ran. Profiling relied on immunoSEQ multiplex PCR, and the TCRdb table lists in-frame clones only, not all of them. In the table there are 130,000 to 150,000 clones, approximately 80% of which are singletons. Input material: PBMCs. The origin of the receptors is a man between 18 and 35 years old in good health and CMV-seronegative.

This clone came up a few times. V usage is TRBV6-1 and J usage is TRBJ1-4, with D perhaps matching TRBD1 (6 bases). The CDR3 has 13 residues. V gave up 0 bases and J gave up 16 bases, with 15 bases separating them. The germline CDR1 and CDR2 sequences are MNHNS and SASEGT. Written as DNA, the CDR3 is TGTGCCAGCAGTGAAGCTGGGGACACCTCCCCGTTTTTT. Protein sequence: CASSEAGDTSPFF.

V gene TRBV4-1 combines with J gene TRBJ2-3; TRBD2 is a possible D gene (6 bases). The CDR3 consists of 16 residues. The ends were cut back, 2 bases at V and 5 bases at J, with 17 bases in the middle. Germline values: CDR1 MGHRA, CDR2 YSYEKL. The CDR3 DNA follows: TGCGCCAGCAGCCAACCCGGGACTCTTTCTGGAGATACGCAGTATTTT. Its translation is CASSQPGTLSGDTQYF.

This chain uses TRBV7-2 with TRBJ1-4, with D possibly TRBD1 on 5 matching bases. Germline CDR1 reads SGHTA; CDR2 reads FQGNSA. This CDR3 comprises 15 residues. V lost 1 base, J lost 4 bases, and 10 bases lay in between. CDR3 coding DNA: TGTGCCAGCAGCTTAGGGGGGGTGGGTAATGAAAAACTGTTTTTT. As protein: CASSLGGVGNEKLFF. Together with reference TRBV7-2 and TRBJ1-4, the CDR3 gives the full variable domain: GAGVSQSPSNKVTEKGKDVELRCDPISGHTALYWYRQSLGQGLEFLIYFQGNSAPDKSGLPSDRFSAERTGGSVSTLTIQRTQQEDSAVYLCASSLGGVGNEKLFFGSGTQLSVL.

This chain connects TRBV19 to TRBJ2-1, with 8 bases matching TRBD2. Germline CDR1 and CDR2: LNHDA and SQIVND (reference sequence). With V trimmed by 3 bases and J by 7 bases, 8 bases remained unmatched. The CDR3 contains 15 residues. The CDR3 reads CASSIGGLVSNEQFF. The CDR3 coding sequence is TGTGCCAGTAGTATCGGGGGACTAGTTTCTAATGAGCAGTTCTTC.

V and J are TRBV14 and TRBJ2-1; the match to TRBD2 covers 11 bases. V lost 0 bases, J lost 6 bases, and 4 bases stayed unmatched. The CDR3 covers 16 residues. Germline-derived CDR1 and CDR2 are SGHDN and FVKESK. In DNA form, the CDR3 reads TGTGCCAGCAGCCAAGATGGTCTAGCGGGGGGCAATGAGCAGTTCTTC. It translates to CASSQDGLAGGNEQFF. Using reference TRBV14 and TRBJ2-1 for the parts outside the CDR3, the full variable domain is EAGVTQFPSHSVIEKGQTVTLRCDPISGHDNLYWYRRVMGKEIKFLLHFVKESKQDESGMPNNRFLAERTGGTYSTLKVQPAELEDSGVYFCASSQDGLAGGNEQFFGPGTRLTVL.

The CDR3 here is CSVGGQGVTGELFF. The CDR3 nucleotides read TGCAGCGTAGGGGGACAGGGGGTCACCGGGGAGCTGTTTTTT. V and J are TRBV29-1 and TRBJ2-2; 11 positions agree with TRBD1. CDR1 and CDR2 from the germline V gene are SQVTM and ANQGSEA. The CDR3 is 14 amino acids. Trimming removed 6 bases from V and 4 bases from J; junction bases left unmatched: 4.

Worth noting for this clone: Relative to the germline gene, one junction end is altered; a read error may explain this. This same CDR3 is encoded by further DNA sequences in the sample. The V and J genes are TRBV4-1 and TRBJ2-2; perhaps TRBD2 as D (5 bases). The germline V gene encodes CDR1 MGHRA and CDR2 YSYEKL. The CDR3 length is 14 residues. The CDR3 region has the DNA TGCGCCAGCAGCCAAGATCGGTACACCGGGGAGTTGTTTTTT. It encodes CASSQDRYTGELFF.

The chain has TRBV10-3 and TRBJ1-5; D gene uncertain. V lost 6 bases and J 1 base, leaving 10 bases between the germline ends. Looked up from germline, CDR1 is ENHRY and CDR2 is SYGVKD. CDR3 length equals 14 residues. CDR3 sequence (DNA): TGTGCCATCAGCCGCGGAGGGAGCAATCAGCCCCAGCATTTT. Its protein is CAISRGGSNQPQHF.

The gene calls are TRBV11-2 and TRBJ1-1; 12 bases line up with TRBD1. This CDR3 region has 16 residues. The germline CDR1 and CDR2 sequences are SGHAT and FQNNGV. J gave up 1 base and V 3 bases, and 3 bases lay outside the gene matches. CDR3 residues: CASSLGTGGRNTEAFF. The CDR3 region has the DNA TGTGCCAGCAGCTTGGGGACAGGGGGCCGGAACACTGAAGCTTTCTTT.

The chain carries TRBV11-3 and TRBJ1-6; D perhaps matches TRBD1 (6 bases). Germline V gene data show CDR1 as SGHNT and CDR2 as YENEEA. The CDR3 consists of 13 residues. Trimming left V 1 base short and J 13 bases short, with 11 bases between. This CDR3 is CASSLAGVAPLHF. The CDR3 DNA is TGTGCCAGCAGCTTAGCAGGGGTAGCTCCCCTCCACTTT.

This chain links TRBV13 with TRBJ1-5; TRBD1 is a possible D gene (6 bases). Germline CDR1 and CDR2: PRHDT and FYEKMQ (reference sequence). V was pared by 4 bases and J by 0 bases, with 16 bases between. This CDR3 has 17 residues. The CDR3 coding sequence is TGTGCCAGCAGCTCAAGACTCAGGGGCTATAGCAATCAGCCCCAGCATTTT. Protein sequence: CASSSRLRGYSNQPQHF.

The chain employs TRBV7-2 and TRBJ1-5, with a tentative D call TRBD1 (5 bases). Trimming took off 2 bases at V and 3 bases at J, with 11 bases between the two ends. Germline CDR1 reads SGHTA; CDR2 reads FQGNSA. This CDR3 has 15 amino acids. CDR3 sequence: CASSLSGGDNQPQHF. CDR3 DNA sequence: TGTGCCAGCAGCTTATCGGGGGGTGACAATCAGCCCCAGCATTTT. The full variable domain, in which reference TRBV7-2 and TRBJ1-5 provide the parts outside the CDR3, is GAGVSQSPSNKVTEKGKDVELRCDPISGHTALYWYRQSLGQGLEFLIYFQGNSAPDKSGLPSDRFSAERTGGSVSTLTIQRTQQEDSAVYLCASSLSGGDNQPQHFGDGTRLSIL.

This clone was seen a single time. The chain recombines TRBV28 with TRBJ2-7, with TRBD1 matching over 12 bases. The ends lost 7 bases at V and 3 bases at J; junction bases unmatched: 7. The CDR3 contains 15 residues. Germline values: CDR1 MDHEN, CDR2 SYDVKM. CDR3 DNA: TGTGCCAGCATGACGGGGACAGGGGGCTACTACGAGCAGTACTTC. Its protein product is CASMTGTGGYYEQYF.

The chain joins TRBV30 to TRBJ1-5; 7 bases map to TRBD1. Germline CDR1 GTSNPN, CDR2 SVGIG (reference sequence). Unmatched junction bases numbered 1, after V lost 1 base and J lost 7 bases. The CDR3 length is 12 residues. This CDR3 reads CAWSGQGQPQHF. The CDR3 DNA is TGTGCCTGGAGTGGACAGGGACAGCCCCAGCATTTT.

This clone was counted between two and nine times. V gene TRBV6-6 combines with J gene TRBJ2-1; maybe TRBD2 (6 bases). The CDR3 has 15 residues. The ends were cut back, 6 bases at V and 0 bases at J, with 12 bases in the middle. CDR1 is MNHNY and CDR2 is SVGAGI in the germline V gene (reference sequence). CDR3 DNA: TGTGCCAGCAGCACGTCCGGGGGCTCCTACAATGAGCAGTTCTTC. This translates into CASSTSGGSYNEQFF.

A few counts support this clone. This chain joins TRBV28 and TRBJ2-3, with 10 bases matching TRBD2. J gave up 4 bases and V 6 bases, and 22 bases lay outside the gene matches. The germline V gene has CDR1 MDHEN and CDR2 SYDVKM. The CDR3 totals 20 residues. The CDR3 DNA sequence: TGTGCCAGCAGCCCTGGCCGGCTAGCGGGAGTCTCTTTGAGCGCAGATACGCAGTATTTT. Encoded protein: CASSPGRLAGVSLSADTQYF. Filled out from reference TRBV28 and TRBJ2-3, the complete variable domain reads DVKVTQSSRYLVKRTGEKVFLECVQDMDHENMFWYRQDPGLGLRLIYFSYDVKMKEKGDIPEGYSVSREKKERFSLILESASTNQTSMYLCASSPGRLAGVSLSADTQYFGPGTRLTVL.

The V and J genes are TRBV7-8 and TRBJ1-1, with D possibly matching TRBD1 (5 bases). Trimming shortened V by 1 base and J by 0 bases, and 6 bases separated the two germline ends. This CDR3 comprises 14 residues. In germline, CDR1 is SGHVS, CDR2 FQNEAQ. For the CDR3, the DNA is TGTGCCAGCAGCTTAGTACAGGTGAACACTGAAGCTTTCTTT. Amino acid sequence: CASSLVQVNTEAFF.

This clone was observed a few times. V is TRBV11-2 and J is TRBJ2-5, with 9 bases aligning to TRBD2. Judging by the DNA end, TRBJ2-7 fits better; the J call may be wrong. In germline, CDR1 is SGHAT, CDR2 FQNNGV. The CDR3 is 16 amino acids. CDR3 DNA sequence: TGTGCCAGCAGCTTTCCCGCGGGAGGGCTCTACTACGAGCAGTACTTC. It yields the protein CASSFPAGGLYYEQYF.

This clone occurred a few times. J is TRBJ1-1 and V is TRBV10-3; maybe TRBD1 (5 bases). CDR3 size: 15 residues. The ends were cut back, 3 bases at V and 0 bases at J, with 11 bases in the middle. CDR1 and CDR2 (germline): ENHRY, SYGVKD. CDR3 in amino acids: CAISDVGAMNTEAFF. CDR3 DNA: TGTGCCATCAGTGATGTAGGGGCCATGAACACTGAAGCTTTCTTT.

This sequence joins TRBV5-1 and TRBJ2-5; D gene unclear. The CDR3 spans 11 residues. In germline, CDR1 is SGHRS, CDR2 YFSETQ. V was shortened by 4 bases and J by 3 bases, with 4 bases between the two germline ends. The CDR3 sequence is CASSREETQYF. The CDR3 DNA reads as TGCGCCAGCAGCCGTGAAGAGACCCAGTACTTC.

This clone appeared a few times. The chain uses TRBV11-3 and TRBJ2-3; the D gene is possibly TRBD2 (6 bases). Germline-derived CDR1 and CDR2 are SGHNT and YENEEA. Trimming stripped 5 bases from V and 1 base from J, with 13 bases between. The CDR3 contains 15 residues. CDR3 DNA: TGTGCCAGCAGCCCCCCGGGGGAAGGCACAGATACGCAGTATTTT. Its protein product is CASSPPGEGTDTQYF.

The chain carries TRBV5-1 and TRBJ2-3; 13 bases agree with TRBD2. Germline V gene data show CDR1 as SGHRS and CDR2 as YFSETQ. V lost 0 bases to trimming and J lost 2 bases; unmatched junction nucleotides: 3. The CDR3 loop spans 17 amino acids. This chain's CDR3 is CASSLGLAGGTTDTQYF. The CDR3 DNA sequence: TGCGCCAGCAGCTTGGGACTAGCGGGAGGCACCACAGATACGCAGTATTTT.

This chain links TRBV5-8 with TRBJ1-2, with D possibly TRBD1 on 5 matching bases. The CDR3 is 14 residues long. Germline V gene lookup returns CDR1 SGHTS and CDR2 YDEGEE. Trimming removed 4 bases from V and 4 bases from J, with 14 bases in between. CDR3 bases: TGTGCCAGCAGCCGTTTTCGGGGGAGCTATGGCTACACCTTC. As protein: CASSRFRGSYGYTF.